A single sample is the source of the 2 T cell receptor beta chains below, sequenced in a study of cytomegalovirus exposure and HLA in healthy donors. The PCR was carried out with 60 Vbeta primers and 13 Jbeta primers. TCRdb keeps only in-frame clones here, not all; method: immunoSEQ multiplex PCR. The data include more than 95,000 clones; the top ten clones carry around 2.7%. The sample consisted of PBMCs. These receptors all stem from a man aged 30 to 45 in good health and CMV-seronegative.

V is TRBV6-5 and J is TRBJ2-3; TRBD1 matches 8 bases. The CDR3 contains 14 residues. V lost 5 bases and J lost 5; bases outside the gene matches: 6. Per the germline V gene, CDR1 is MNHEY and CDR2 is SVGAGI. The CDR3 loop reads CASSPGTGQDTQYF. In DNA, the CDR3 is TGTGCCAGCAGTCCCGGGACAGGACAAGATACGCAGTATTTT.

The rearrangement joins TRBV4-1 to TRBJ2-7; the match to TRBD1 covers 8 bases. This CDR3 is built from 16 residues. Germline V gene data show CDR1 as MGHRA and CDR2 as YSYEKL. Losses at the gene ends were 0 bases for V and 4 bases for J; bases not matched to a gene: 8. CDR3 sequence: CASSQEGAGGRYEQYF. CDR3 DNA sequence: TGCGCCAGCAGCCAAGAGGGTGCAGGGGGCAGGTACGAGCAGTACTTC.